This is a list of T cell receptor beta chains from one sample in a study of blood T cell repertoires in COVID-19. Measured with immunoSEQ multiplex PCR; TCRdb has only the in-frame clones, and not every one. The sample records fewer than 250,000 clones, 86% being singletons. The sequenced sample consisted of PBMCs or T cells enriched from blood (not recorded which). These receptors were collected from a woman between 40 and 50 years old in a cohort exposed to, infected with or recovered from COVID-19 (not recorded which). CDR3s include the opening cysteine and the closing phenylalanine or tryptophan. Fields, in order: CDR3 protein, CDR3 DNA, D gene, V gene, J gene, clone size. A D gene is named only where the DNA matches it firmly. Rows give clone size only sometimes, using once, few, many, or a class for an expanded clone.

CASSVSSSYNEQFF	TGCGCCAGCAGCGTCTCTTCCTCCTACAATGAGCAGTTCTTC	-	TRBV5-1	TRBJ2-1	-
CASSPEVGGPVNVNTQYF	TGTGCCAGCAGCCCTGAGGTCGGAGGCCCAGTGAACGTAAATACGCAGTATTTT	-	TRBV7-9	TRBJ2-3	-
CASSQGTGLAGSTDTQYF	TGTGCCAGCAGCCAAGGAACGGGACTAGCGGGAAGCACAGATACGCAGTATTTT	TRBD2	TRBV4-2	TRBJ2-3	-
CASSSSGGHTGELFF	TGCGCCAGCAGCTCTAGCGGGGGGCACACCGGGGAGCTGTTTTTT	TRBD2	TRBV5-1	TRBJ2-2	-
CASSQDVGAGETQYF	TGCGCCAGCAGCCAAGATGTAGGGGCTGGGGAGACCCAGTACTTC	-	TRBV4-1	TRBJ2-5	-
CASSLTRTANYGYTF	TGTGCCAGCTCACTTACCCGGACAGCGAACTATGGCTACACCTTC	-	TRBV18	TRBJ1-2	-
CASSRGAYEQYF	TGTGCCAGCAGTCGGGGAGCATACGAGCAGTACTTC	-	TRBV27	TRBJ2-7	-
CASSPFDRRSYTF	TGTGCCAGCAGCCCTTTTGACAGGAGGAGCTACACCTTC	-	TRBV12-3/TRBV12-4	TRBJ1-2	few
CASSVGQGITDTQYF	TGCGCCAGCAGCGTTGGACAGGGGATCACAGATACGCAGTATTTT	TRBD1	TRBV5-1	TRBJ2-3	-
CASSFGAGEADTQYF	TGTGCCAGCAGCTTCGGAGCCGGAGAGGCAGATACGCAGTATTTT	-	TRBV5-4	TRBJ2-3	once
CASSVRGGQGITEAFF	TGTGCCAGCAGCGTAAGGGGGGGACAGGGGATCACTGAAGCTTTCTTT	TRBD1	TRBV7-2	TRBJ1-1	few
CASSLGAGGYNEQFF	TGTGCCAGCAGTTTGGGAGCGGGGGGTTACAATGAGCAGTTCTTC	TRBD2	TRBV27	TRBJ2-1	-
CATSYREGGGYTF	TGTGCCACCAGTTACAGGGAAGGAGGTGGCTACACCTTC	-	TRBV24-1	TRBJ1-2	few
CASSLGFGQGVEKLFF	TGTGCCAGCAGCTTAGGATTTGGGCAGGGGGTTGAAAAACTGTTTTTT	TRBD1	TRBV7-2	TRBJ1-4	-
CASSLTRGYGYTF	TGTGCCAGCAGTTTAACCCGGGGCTATGGCTACACCTTC	-	TRBV28	TRBJ1-2	-
CSVQREGGYEQYF	TGCAGCGTCCAGCGGGAGGGCGGATACGAGCAGTACTTC	TRBD2	TRBV29-1	TRBJ2-7	-
CATRQAYNEQFF	TGTGCAACCAGACAGGCCTACAATGAGCAGTTCTTC	-	TRBV5-5	TRBJ2-1	few
CASSLDLSYEQYF	TGTGCCAGCAGCTTGGACTTATCCTACGAGCAGTACTTC	-	TRBV5-5	TRBJ2-7	-
CASSFGVDQPQHF	TGTGCCAGCAGCTTTGGAGTTGATCAGCCCCAGCATTTT	-	TRBV7-9	TRBJ1-5	-
CAIRLRGDSSPLHF	TGTGCCATCAGATTACGCGGGGATAGTTCACCCCTCCACTTT	-	TRBV10-3	TRBJ1-6	-
CASSIEGNTEAFF	TGTGCCAGTAGTATTGAGGGGAACACTGAAGCTTTCTTT	-	TRBV19	TRBJ1-1	-
CASSLWVSGSYEQYF	TGTGCCAGCAGCTTATGGGTTAGCGGGAGCTACGAGCAGTACTTC	TRBD2	TRBV7-2	TRBJ2-7	-
CASSLKGRDRLYGYTF	TGTGCCAGCAGCTTAAAGGGCCGGGACAGGCTTTATGGCTACACCTTC	TRBD1	TRBV7-9	TRBJ1-2	-
CSVENRGLHTDTQYF	TGCAGCGTTGAAAACCGGGGGTTACATACAGATACGCAGTATTTT	-	TRBV29-1	TRBJ2-3	once
CASSTWTSGIEQFF	TGTGCCAGCAGCACTTGGACTAGCGGGATTGAGCAGTTCTTC	TRBD2	TRBV7-6	TRBJ2-1	once
CASSLAPDRSKLREQYF	TGTGCCAGCAGCTTAGCCCCGGACAGGAGTAAGCTACGGGAGCAGTACTTC	TRBD1	TRBV7-9	TRBJ2-7	-
CASSRDSADYGYTF	TGTGCCAGCAGTCGGGACTCCGCGGACTATGGCTACACCTTC	-	TRBV28	TRBJ1-2	few
CASSQDRVAFF	TGTGCCAGCAGCCAAGACAGGGTGGCTTTCTTT	-	TRBV4-2	TRBJ1-1	-
CASSRDRFNYGYTF	TGTGCCAGCAGCCGAGACAGGTTTAACTATGGCTACACCTTC	-	TRBV3-1/TRBV3-2	TRBJ1-2	-
CARRDSNKAFF	TGTGCCAGGAGGGACAGCAATAAAGCTTTCTTT	TRBD1	TRBV7-2	TRBJ1-1	-
CASSVSPGSYEQYF	TGTGCCAGCAGCGTAAGCCCGGGGTCCTACGAGCAGTACTTC	-	TRBV9	TRBJ2-7	-
CASSYPTGRAFGYGYTF	TGTGCCAGCAGTTATCCTACAGGGAGGGCCTTCGGCTATGGCTACACCTTC	-	TRBV6-2/TRBV6-3	TRBJ1-2	-
CASSSEGNTEAFF	TGCGCCAGCAGTAGTGAGGGGAACACTGAAGCTTTCTTT	-	TRBV5-1	TRBJ1-1	once
CASSFSGHEFTEAFF	TGTGCCAGCAGCTTCTCGGGTCACGAGTTCACTGAAGCTTTCTTT	-	TRBV7-9	TRBJ1-1	-
CASSLSGGNTIYF	TGTGCCAGCAGCTTATCCGGGGGGAACACCATATATTTT	-	TRBV7-9	TRBJ1-3	few
CASSYGTGSGNTIYF	TGCGCCAGCAGCTATGGGACAGGGTCCGGAAACACCATATATTTT	TRBD1	TRBV5-1	TRBJ1-3	-
CASSLVPADRFNEQFF	TGTGCCAGCAGCTTAGTCCCAGCGGACCGTTTCAATGAGCAGTTCTTC	-	TRBV11-2	TRBJ2-1	-
CASSLVGASSGNTIYF	TGCGCCAGCAGCTTGGTTGGGGCCAGCTCTGGAAACACCATATATTTT	-	TRBV5-1	TRBJ1-3	once
CASSPGRDSSYEQYF	TGTGCCAGCTCACCCGGGCGAGACAGCTCCTACGAGCAGTACTTC	-	TRBV18	TRBJ2-7	once
CASSEIPSIGREGGDTQYF	TGTGCCAGCAGTGAAATCCCCAGTATCGGGCGGGAGGGAGGAGATACGCAGTATTTT	TRBD2	TRBV6-1	TRBJ2-3	-
CASSVAGLQETQYF	TGTGCCAGCAGCGTAGCAGGGCTCCAAGAGACCCAGTACTTC	-	TRBV9	TRBJ2-5	-
CSVPGQTRAGELFF	TGCAGCGTTCCCGGACAGACGAGGGCCGGGGAGCTGTTTTTT	-	TRBV29-1	TRBJ2-2	once
CASGLPLTYNEQFF	TGTGCTAGTGGTTTGCCCCTTACATACAATGAGCAGTTCTTC	-	TRBV12-5	TRBJ2-1	-
CASSHTGGWEQYF	TGTGCCAGCAGTCATACAGGGGGCTGGGAGCAGTACTTC	TRBD1	TRBV12-3/TRBV12-4	TRBJ2-7	once